This TCR beta chain was recorded in a study of T cells expressing NK-cell markers. Study context: According to the study, TCR beta repertoires originated from sorted CD3+CD56+NKG2C+, CD3+CD56+NKG2C- and CD3+CD56-NKG2C+ T cells. Overall study findings and caveats: Top CD8+ clonotypes included the dominant CD3+CD56+NKG2C+ clonotypes in roughly six donors. The study left the HCMV specificity of expanded NKG2C+ T cell clones unresolved.

Notes on this clonotype: The antigen remains unidentified.

Per germline, CDR1 SEHNR and CDR2 FQNEAQ (reference sequence). The CDR3 is 16 residues long. Scientists made TCR beta cDNA using 5'RACE template switching with UMIs. TCRdb re-called the 5' RACE reads; every CDR3 protein appears as one record, without DNA. In total, the table holds about 160,000 distinct CDR3 sequences. The sequence derives from a woman aged 18 to 75 in good health. V gene TRBV7-9 combines with J gene TRBJ2-2; TCRdb lists TRBD2, though no DNA is available to test this call. The sequenced sample was blood T cells: a sorted CD56 or NKG2C T cell subset, CD4+ or CD8+ T cells, or bulk PBMC T cells (not recorded which). The CDR3 sequence is CASSEYSGRATGELFF.